This T cell receptor (beta chain) was recovered during a study of blood T cell repertoires in COVID-19. In the study overall: There were acute and convalescent COVID-19 samples, and they came from the United States, Italy and Spain.

The J segment lost 5 bases and the V segment lost 6 bases, leaving 5 bases of the junction unmatched. Per the germline V gene, CDR1 is ENHRY and CDR2 is SYGVKD. The CDR3 is 14 amino acids. The protocol was immunoSEQ multiplex PCR, while the TCRdb copy is restricted to in-frame clones and leaves out a portion. The repertoire includes under 150,000 clones, 88% of them detected once, and about 28% sits in the top ten. Sequencing was carried out using peripheral blood. This TCR derives from a human donor in a cohort sampled during active COVID-19. The chain employs TRBV10-3 and TRBJ2-7; 12 bases are a match to TRBD1. In DNA form, the CDR3 reads TGTGCCATCAGAGGGGGACAGGGGGCTAACGAGCAGTACTTC. It yields the protein CAIRGGQGANEQYF.